The 19 T cell receptor beta chains below come from one sample, sequenced in a study of T cells after yellow fever vaccination. TCRdb ran MiXCR on the 5' RACE reads and lists one entry per CDR3 protein. The sample records under 550,000 distinct CDR3 sequences, 20% to 25% being singletons. Here the sequenced sample was PBMCs, taken approximately 20 days after the first yellow fever vaccination. These receptors were collected from a young man who received the YFV17D yellow fever vaccine.

This clonotype was recorded many times. The chain carries TRBV10-3 and TRBJ1-2, with 7 bases identical to TRBD1. Germline lookup yields CDR1 ENHRY and CDR2 SYGVKD. This CDR3 is 14 amino acids long. The V gene end was trimmed by 0 bases and the J gene end by 8 bases; junction bases not matched to a gene: 6. CDR3 protein: CAISESEGARGYTF. In nucleotides, the CDR3 is TGTGCCATCAGTGAGTCTGAGGGGGCGAGAGGCTACACCTTC.

This chain connects TRBV5-1 to TRBJ2-3; D may be TRBD1 or TRBD2 (6 bases each). The germline gives CDR1 SGHRS, CDR2 YFSETQ. The CDR3 is 15 residues long. Trimming shortened V by 7 bases and J by 4 bases, and 19 bases separated the two germline ends. This chain's CDR3 is CASSPVGGSADTQYF. The CDR3 DNA follows: TGCGCCAGCTCCCCGGTGGGGGGCAGTGCAGATACGCAGTATTTT.

The rearrangement joins TRBV21-1 to TRBJ2-7; TRBD2 reflects the table's D call only, with no check against the DNA. TRBV21-1 is a pseudogene locus. The CDR3 spans 12 residues. The CDR3 region is CASSAGCTEQYF. The CDR3 bases are TGTGCCAGCAGTGCGGGTTGTACTGAGCAGTACTTC.

The J gene is TRBJ1-2, the V gene TRBV9; D is undetermined. Trimming left V 4 bases short and J 8 bases short, with 18 bases between. This CDR3 is 14 amino acids long. The germline gives CDR1 SGDLS, CDR2 YYNGEE. The CDR3 sequence: CASSNRTPWLGYTF. CDR3 DNA: TGTGCCAGCAGCAATAGAACCCCTTGGTTGGGCTACACCTTC.

This clonotype was counted only a few times. This chain connects TRBV12-3 or TRBV12-4 to TRBJ1-5, with TRBD1 as a possible D gene (5 bases). V dropped 6 bases and J dropped 5 bases, with 14 bases sitting between them. This CDR3 is built from 14 residues. The DNA of the CDR3 is TGTGCCAGCAGCCCTACCCGGGGGGATCAGCCCCAGCATTTT. This encodes CASSPTRGDQPQHF.

This clonotype occurred a few times. V gene TRBV7-2 combines with J gene TRBJ1-1; D is unclear. Trimming removed 7 bases from V and 4 bases from J, with 13 bases in between. The germline V gene has CDR1 SGHTA and CDR2 FQGNSA. The CDR3 is 13 residues long. The CDR3 DNA sequence: TGTGCCAGCAACTCACAAGTGGGCACTGAAGCTTTCTTT. This translates into CASNSQVGTEAFF.

This clonotype was counted only a few times. This chain connects TRBV18 to TRBJ1-2; D gene uncertain. The V gene's germline CDR1 is KGHSH and CDR2 LQKENI. This CDR3 has 14 amino acids. V lost 3 bases, J lost 0 bases, and 8 bases lay in between. The CDR3 nucleotides read TGTGCCAGCTCACCGGCAGAAGCTAACTATGGCTACACCTTC. Its translation is CASSPAEANYGYTF.

This clonotype was picked up many times. J is TRBJ2-5 and V is TRBV4-3; 8 bases match TRBD2. Germline CDR1 is LGHNA and CDR2 is YSLEER. The CDR3 runs 17 residues. After removal of 0 bases from V and 5 bases from J, the junction contained 11 bases not matched to a gene. CDR3 residues: CASSQEGSGATGETQYF. CDR3 nucleotides: TGCGCCAGCAGCCAAGAGGGTAGCGGGGCTACTGGGGAGACCCAGTACTTC.

V and J are TRBV6-2 or TRBV6-3 and TRBJ2-7; TRBD1 matches 11 bases. CDR1 and CDR2 (germline): MNHEY, SVGEGT. The CDR3 runs 14 residues. J was trimmed by 5 bases and V by 5 bases; bases with no gene match: 5. The CDR3: CASSHMGQGDEQYV. In DNA form, the CDR3 reads TGTGCCAGCAGTCACATGGGACAGGGGGACGAGCAGTACGTC.

This clonotype was found a few times. The chain joins TRBV12-3 or TRBV12-4 to TRBJ1-5; D unclear. This CDR3 has 12 amino acids. V lost 5 bases, J lost 5 bases, and 7 bases lay in between. CDR3 in amino acids: CASSPADQPQHF. The CDR3 DNA reads TGTGCCAGCAGTCCCGCTGATCAGCCCCAGCATTTT.

This clonotype was counted a single time. The rearrangement uses TRBV9 and TRBJ2-6; D uncertain. V was shortened by 4 bases and J by 0 bases, with 11 bases between the two germline ends. The CDR3 totals 16 residues. From germline, CDR1 is SGDLS and CDR2 YYNGEE. The CDR3 is CASSPMGNSGANVLTF. DNA for the CDR3: TGTGCCAGCAGCCCGATGGGCAACTCTGGGGCCAACGTCCTGACTTTC.

This rearrangement joins TRBV10-3 to TRBJ2-2; D possibly matches TRBD1 or TRBD2 (6 bases each). CDR1 and CDR2 from the germline V gene are ENHRY and SYGVKD. CDR3 length equals 15 residues. Trimming removed 10 bases from V and 0 bases from J, with 15 bases in between. The CDR3 here is CATAPRGPNTGELFF. DNA of the CDR3: TGTGCCACCGCCCCCCGGGGGCCGAACACCGGGGAGCTGTTTTTT.

The chain joins TRBV5-4 to TRBJ2-3; D not certain. Germline CDR1 and CDR2: SGHNT and YYREEE (reference sequence). V dropped 2 bases and J dropped 3 bases, with 10 bases sitting between them. The CDR3 contains 14 residues. The CDR3 bases are TGTGCCAGCAGCTTCATACTGTCGACAGATACGCAGTATTTT. Protein sequence: CASSFILSTDTQYF. The full variable domain, with the rest looked up from reference TRBV5-4 and TRBJ2-3, is ETGVTQSPTHLIKTRGQQVTLRCSSQSGHNTVSWYQQALGQGPQFIFQYYREEENGRGNFPPRFSGLQFPNYSSELNVNALELDDSALYLCASSFILSTDTQYFGPGTRLTVL.

The chain links TRBV6-6 to TRBJ1-4; D call uncertain. The CDR3 contains 11 residues. V was pared by 2 bases and J by 8 bases, with 3 bases between. Looked up from germline, CDR1 is MNHNY and CDR2 is SVGAGI (reference sequence). CDR3 in amino acids: CASSYGEKLFF. CDR3 DNA sequence: TGTGCCAGCAGTTACGGCGAAAAACTGTTTTTT.

This clonotype has only a few counts. The V gene is TRBV4-2, the J gene TRBJ2-4; tentatively, D is TRBD1 or TRBD2 (5 bases each). This CDR3 comprises 14 residues. From germline, CDR1 is LGHNA and CDR2 YNFKEQ. The germline V and J ends were trimmed by 6 bases and 7 bases, with 16 bases remaining between them. The CDR3 sequence: CASSEGLARNIQYF. CDR3 bases: TGTGCCAGCAGTGAGGGGCTAGCACGGAACATTCAGTACTTC.

The CDR3 protein is CASSLAGTFEQYV. Here the CDR3 DNA reads TGTGCCAGCAGCTTAGCAGGGACCTTCGAGCAGTACGTC. The chain uses TRBV7-2 and TRBJ2-7; either TRBD1 or TRBD2 may supply D (5 bases each). The CDR3 has 13 amino acids. V lost 0 bases, J lost 6 bases, and 9 bases lay in between. Per the germline V gene, CDR1 is SGHTA and CDR2 is FQGNSA.

The genes are TRBV28 and TRBJ2-5; 9 bases are a match to TRBD1. The CDR3 totals 15 residues. After removal of 7 bases from V and 4 bases from J, the junction contained 10 bases not matched to a gene. CDR1 is MDHEN and CDR2 is SYDVKM in the germline V gene. The CDR3 region is CASTRDRAGRETQYF. DNA of the CDR3: TGTGCCAGCACCAGGGACAGGGCAGGGCGAGAGACCCAGTACTTC. The full variable domain, rest sourced from reference TRBV28 and TRBJ2-5, is DVKVTQSSRYLVKRTGEKVFLECVQDMDHENMFWYRQDPGLGLRLIYFSYDVKMKEKGDIPEGYSVSREKKERFSLILESASTNQTSMYLCASTRDRAGRETQYFGPGTRLLVL.

This clonotype has more than one count but fewer than ten. The chain combines TRBV3-1 with TRBJ2-7, with 13 positions matching TRBD2. V shed 4 bases, J shed 4 bases, and the junction held 10 bases outside the gene matches. The germline V gene has CDR1 LGHDT and CDR2 YNNKEL (reference sequence). The CDR3 runs to 17 residues. Here the CDR3 DNA reads TGTGCCAGCAGCCCGAAATTTGGACTAGCGGGGGCTTACGAGCAGTACGTC. This sequence encodes CASSPKFGLAGAYEQYV.

In its sample, this clonotype was seen a few times. This chain connects TRBV5-1 to TRBJ2-3; D perhaps matches TRBD1 (5 bases). Looked up from germline, CDR1 is SGHRS and CDR2 is YFSETQ. V was clipped by 0 bases and J by 3 bases, with 8 bases between them. The CDR3 is 14 residues long. The CDR3 region has the DNA TGCGCCAGCAGCTTGGGACAGCTGACAGATACGCAGTATTTT. Its protein product is CASSLGQLTDTQYF.